The 31 T cell receptor beta chains reported below all come from one sample, sequenced in a study of regulatory T cells. No cognate antigen is known for these TCRs. Study-wide findings and caveats: Hydrophobic residues at CDR3 positions 6 and 7 were enriched in conventional CD4+ T cells of CD3G-deficient patients.

The PCR used 52 TRBV and 13 TRBJ primers. Produced via immunoSEQ multiplex PCR; TCRdb's table is partial and in-frame only. The profile covers tens of thousands of clones, with 80% to 95% appearing a single time and about 1.4% taken by the ten largest. Material: conventional CD4+ T cells sorted from blood. All receptors come from a person between 18 and 30 years old with CD3G deficiency.

J is TRBJ2-5 and V is TRBV19; TRBD2 agrees at 7 bases. CDR1 is LNHDA and CDR2 is SQIVND in the germline V gene (reference sequence). The length of the CDR3 is 13 residues. Trimming removed 3 bases from V and 4 bases from J; junction bases left unmatched: 2. CDR3 region: CASSMAGVETQYF. The CDR3 DNA reads as TGTGCCAGTAGTATGGCGGGGGTAGAGACCCAGTACTTC.

This sequence joins TRBV6-1 and TRBJ1-1; no firm D call. The CDR3 contains 16 residues. The germline V gene encodes CDR1 MNHNS and CDR2 SASEGT. V was cut by 0 bases and J by 1 base, with 12 bases left in between. CDR3 DNA sequence: TGTGCCAGCAGTGAAGCGCTGGGCATCCCGAACACTGAAGCTTTCTTT. Protein: CASSEALGIPNTEAFF.

The chain recombines TRBV30 with TRBJ2-3; perhaps TRBD1 as D (6 bases). The V end was cut by 6 bases, the J end by 5 bases, with 12 bases between. The CDR3 consists of 12 residues. Germline assignment: CDR1 GTSNPN and CDR2 SVGIG (reference sequence). CDR3 in DNA: TGTGCCTGCACAGGGTCGGGAGATACGCAGTATTTT. Encoded protein: CACTGSGDTQYF. Full variable domain (remainder filled in from reference TRBV30 and TRBJ2-3): SQTIHQWPATLVQPVGSPLSLECTVEGTSNPNLYWYRQAAGRGLQLLFYSVGIGQISSEVPQNLSASRPQDRQFILSSKKLLLSDSGFYLCACTGSGDTQYFGPGTRLTVL.

The chain links TRBV10-2 to TRBJ2-3, with D perhaps TRBD2 (5 bases). Looked up from germline, CDR1 is WSHSY and CDR2 is SAAADI. Trimming removed 10 bases from V and 1 base from J, with 15 bases in between. The CDR3 has 14 residues. The CDR3 nucleotides read TGCGCCATCTCCGGGGTCGGAGGCACAGATACGCAGTATTTT. The encoded protein is CAISGVGGTDTQYF.

This clone was seen more than once but under ten times. V is TRBV7-3 and J is TRBJ2-2, with D possibly TRBD1 on 5 matching bases. V was trimmed by 4 bases and J by 4 bases, leaving 7 bases between them. The V gene's germline CDR1 is SGHTA and CDR2 FQGTGA. This CDR3 comprises 13 residues. CDR3 sequence: CASSSTGTGELFF. CDR3 nucleotide sequence: TGTGCCAGCAGCTCAACAGGCACCGGGGAGCTGTTTTTT.

V usage is TRBV27 and J usage is TRBJ1-1; perhaps TRBD1 as D (5 bases). V lost 6 bases to trimming and J lost 0 bases, with 11 bases between them. The length of the CDR3 is 14 residues. Germline V gene lookup returns CDR1 MNHEY and CDR2 SMNVEV (reference sequence). The CDR3 DNA follows: TGTGCCAGCAGACCCGGGACGGTGAACACTGAAGCTTTCTTT. Its protein product is CASRPGTVNTEAFF.

The chain joins TRBV18 to TRBJ2-2; D possibly uses TRBD1 or TRBD2 (5 bases each). V was cut by 4 bases and J by 5 bases, with 14 bases left in between. The CDR3 loop spans 15 amino acids. From germline, CDR1 is KGHSH and CDR2 LQKENI. CDR3 in amino acids: CASSRGQGGTGELFF. CDR3 nucleotide sequence: TGTGCCAGCTCACGAGGGCAGGGTGGAACCGGGGAGCTGTTTTTT.

This chain uses TRBV6-1 with TRBJ2-2; no clear D. Germline values: CDR1 MNHNS, CDR2 SASEGT. V was clipped by 6 bases and J by 7 bases, with 18 bases between them. This CDR3 region has 15 residues. The CDR3 protein is CASSPDGRLGGELFF. The CDR3 nucleotides are TGTGCCAGCAGCCCCGACGGGCGGCTGGGCGGGGAGCTGTTTTTT.

V is TRBV9 and J is TRBJ2-5, with D perhaps TRBD2 (5 bases). CDR1 and CDR2 from the germline V gene are SGDLS and YYNGEE. This CDR3 comprises 14 residues. Between the trimmed V and J ends, which lost 0 bases and 3 bases, there was a span of 9 bases. The CDR3 region has the DNA TGTGCCAGCAGCGTAGCCGACGGGGAAGAGACCCAGTACTTC. Its protein is CASSVADGEETQYF.

This clone was found once. The chain recombines TRBV28 with TRBJ2-7, with D maybe TRBD1 (5 bases). The CDR3 spans 14 residues. V was trimmed by 4 bases and J by 3 bases, leaving 13 bases between them. CDR1 and CDR2 (germline): MDHEN, SYDVKM. The CDR3 nucleotides read TGTGCCAGCAGTTCCCCCCACGACAGCTACGAGCAGTACTTC. Residues: CASSSPHDSYEQYF.

This clone has a handful of counts. This chain joins TRBV19 and TRBJ1-5, with D possibly matching TRBD1 (6 bases). V lost 9 bases and J 7 bases, leaving 25 bases between the germline ends. The CDR3 covers 16 residues. Germline V gives CDR1 LNHDA, CDR2 SQIVND (reference sequence). CDR3 DNA: TGTGCCAGCGTACCTCGAGGGACATACTGGGGGCAGCCCCAGCATTTT. Its protein is CASVPRGTYWGQPQHF. The complete variable domain, with remaining parts taken from reference TRBV19 and TRBJ1-5, reads DGGITQSPKYLFRKEGQNVTLSCEQNLNHDAMYWYRQDPGQGLRLIYYSQIVNDFQKGDIAEGYSVSREKKESFPLTVTSAQKNPTAFYLCASVPRGTYWGQPQHFGDGTRLSIL.

V is TRBV6-6 and J is TRBJ1-1, with 8 bases identical to TRBD1. The length of the CDR3 is 13 residues. Germline V gives CDR1 MNHNY, CDR2 SVGAGI (reference sequence). The ends lost 4 bases at V and 6 bases at J; junction bases unmatched: 4. The CDR3 nucleotides read TGTGCCAGCAGTTCCAGGGGGCAGGCTGAAGCTTTCTTT. It encodes CASSSRGQAEAFF.

The chain links TRBV19 to TRBJ1-5; 10 bases align to TRBD1. CDR3 length: 15 residues. With V trimmed by 7 bases and J by 7 bases, 10 bases remained unmatched. Germline CDR1 LNHDA, CDR2 SQIVND (reference sequence). This CDR3 is CASTSGTGAGQPQHF. CDR3 coding DNA: TGTGCCAGTACCTCCGGGACAGGGGCCGGCCAGCCCCAGCATTTT.

The chain links TRBV28 to TRBJ2-2; the match to TRBD2 covers 7 bases. Germline loops: CDR1 MDHEN, CDR2 SYDVKM. The CDR3 runs to 15 residues. V was pared by 4 bases and J by 7 bases, with 9 bases of the junction left unmatched. The CDR3 loop is CASSSSPGRVGELFF. The CDR3 region has the DNA TGTGCCAGCAGTTCCTCGCCAGGGAGGGTCGGGGAGCTGTTTTTT.

The J gene is TRBJ2-3, the V gene TRBV28; 9 bases fit TRBD1. Germline V CDR1 and CDR2: MDHEN, SYDVKM. Trimming cost V 8 bases and J 3 bases; bases outside gene matches: 15. CDR3 size: 17 residues. CDR3 amino acids: CASLGGPGQGWTDTQYF. The DNA for the CDR3 is TGTGCCAGCCTGGGGGGCCCGGGACAGGGATGGACAGATACGCAGTATTTT. Combining the CDR3 with reference TRBV28 and TRBJ2-3 gives the whole variable domain DVKVTQSSRYLVKRTGEKVFLECVQDMDHENMFWYRQDPGLGLRLIYFSYDVKMKEKGDIPEGYSVSREKKERFSLILESASTNQTSMYLCASLGGPGQGWTDTQYFGPGTRLTVL.

The chain links TRBV11-2 to TRBJ2-5; 11 nucleotides match TRBD2. The germline V gene encodes CDR1 SGHAT and CDR2 FQNNGV. This CDR3 comprises 14 residues. V lost 5 bases and J lost 4; bases outside the gene matches: 3. The CDR3 here is CASSPGLAVETQYF. CDR3 coding DNA: TGTGCCAGCAGCCCGGGACTAGCGGTAGAGACCCAGTACTTC.

The sample holds one count of this clone. The V and J genes are TRBV21-1 and TRBJ1-6. TRBV21-1 is classified as a pseudogene. The CDR3 has 18 residues. The CDR3, as DNA: TGTGCCAGCACCTATCGATGGCTTACCCCCGGTCTTAATTCACCCCTCCACTTT. It translates to CASTYRWLTPGLNSPLHF.

V usage is TRBV6-1 and J usage is TRBJ1-5, with 8 bases aligning to TRBD1. The CDR3 spans 13 residues. The germline gives CDR1 MNHNS, CDR2 SASEGT. V was clipped by 4 bases and J by 6 bases; unmatched bases: 2. The CDR3 DNA reads as TGTGCCAGCAGTGGGACAGGGAGTCAGCCCCAGCATTTT. Translated, it gives CASSGTGSQPQHF.

With regard to this clone: Germline is not matched at one junction end, which may reflect a read error. The gene calls are TRBV30 and TRBJ2-5, with 7 bases identical to TRBD1. This CDR3 contains 13 residues. The germline gives CDR1 GTSNPN, CDR2 SVGIG (reference sequence). This CDR3 reads CVWSVTGEKTQYF. CDR3 DNA: TGTGTCTGGAGTGTAACAGGGGAGAAGACCCAGTACTTC.

The chain combines TRBV5-1 with TRBJ1-1, with 8 nucleotides matching TRBD1. V lost 0 bases, J lost 1 base, and 8 bases stayed unmatched. Germline CDR1 is SGHRS and CDR2 is YFSETQ. The CDR3 has 17 residues. This CDR3 reads CASSLAPLTGANTEAFF. CDR3 DNA: TGCGCCAGCAGCTTGGCCCCCCTGACAGGGGCGAACACTGAAGCTTTCTTT.

This clone was counted a single time. The chain employs TRBV15 and TRBJ2-1, with 13 bases fitting TRBD2. The germline V gene encodes CDR1 LNHNV and CDR2 YYDKDF (reference sequence). V gave up 2 bases and J gave up 2 bases; unmatched junction bases: 18. The CDR3 totals 22 residues. This chain's CDR3 is CATSRPSGGSTSGGATYNEQFF. The CDR3 DNA follows: TGTGCCACCAGCAGACCTTCAGGAGGTTCAACTAGCGGGGGGGCCACCTACAATGAGCAGTTCTTC.

The rearrangement uses TRBV6-6 and TRBJ1-4; 9 bases are a match to TRBD1. The junction had 8 bases not matched to a gene; V was cut back by 5 bases and J by 7 bases. This CDR3 spans 15 amino acids. From germline, CDR1 is MNHNY and CDR2 SVGAGI (reference sequence). The CDR3 DNA reads TGTGCCAGCAGTAACCACAGGGGGCGGGGTGAAAAACTGTTTTTT. Encoded protein: CASSNHRGRGEKLFF.

This clone was recorded once. The J gene is TRBJ2-6, the V gene TRBV19; D gene uncertain. V lost 2 bases and J 1 base, leaving 6 bases between the germline ends. Germline CDR1 and CDR2: LNHDA and SQIVND (reference sequence). The CDR3 is 15 amino acids. The CDR3, as DNA: TGTGCCAGTAGTATACGAGGTTCTGGGGCCAACGTCCTGACTTTC. Translated, it gives CASSIRGSGANVLTF.

The genes are TRBV7-8 and TRBJ2-7, with a weak D call TRBD1 (5 bases). The germline gives CDR1 SGHVS, CDR2 FQNEAQ. The CDR3 length is 14 residues. V gave up 5 bases and J gave up 2 bases, with 13 bases separating them. The CDR3: CASSTGAGTYEQYF. The DNA of the CDR3 is TGTGCCAGCAGCACTGGGGCAGGTACCTACGAGCAGTACTTC.

As regards this clone: The sample carries other DNA sequences with the same CDR3. This chain connects TRBV5-1 to TRBJ2-2; 10 nucleotides match TRBD2. This CDR3 has 15 residues. V dropped 0 bases and J dropped 6; count of bases not matched to a gene: 2. In germline, CDR1 is SGHRS, CDR2 YFSETQ. The CDR3 reads CASSLDLAGAGELFF. The DNA for the CDR3 is TGCGCCAGCAGCTTGGATCTAGCGGGAGCCGGGGAGCTGTTTTTT.

The CDR3 loop is CASRPGQKYGYTF. The CDR3 DNA sequence: TGTGCCAGCAGACCGGGACAGAAATATGGCTACACCTTC. The gene calls are TRBV6-1 and TRBJ1-2; 7 nucleotides align to TRBD1. With V trimmed by 6 bases and J by 5 bases, 6 bases remained unmatched. Germline CDR1 MNHNS, CDR2 SASEGT. The CDR3 spans 13 residues.

The chain joins TRBV7-9 to TRBJ2-1; 11 bases fit TRBD2. The CDR3 is made up of 17 amino acids. V dropped 1 base and J dropped 6; count of bases not matched to a gene: 8. Germline V gives CDR1 SEHNR, CDR2 FQNEAQ (reference sequence). CDR3 nucleotides: TGTGCCAGCAGCTTAGGCGCCGGGACTAGCGGATTCAATGAGCAGTTCTTC. As protein: CASSLGAGTSGFNEQFF.

This chain joins TRBV11-2 and TRBJ2-2, with TRBD1 matching 7 bases. The V segment lost 8 bases and the J segment 6 bases; nucleotides outside the gene matches: 9. CDR1 is SGHAT and CDR2 is FQNNGV in the germline V gene. CDR3 size: 14 residues. The CDR3 DNA reads as TGTGCCAGCGGAAGGGGACAGTCCCCCGGGGAGCTGTTTTTT. Translated, it gives CASGRGQSPGELFF.

The chain carries TRBV5-1 and TRBJ2-7; 8 nucleotides line up with TRBD1. The trim removed 3 bases at V and 6 bases at J, leaving 5 bases unmatched. Germline CDR1 reads SGHRS; CDR2 reads YFSETQ. The CDR3 sequence is 13 residues long. CDR3 coding DNA: TGCGCCAGCAGCTACCGGGACAGGAGCGAGCAGTACTTC. This sequence encodes CASSYRDRSEQYF.

The rearrangement uses TRBV23-1 and TRBJ1-2, with D perhaps TRBD1 (5 bases). TRBV23-1 is noted as an ORF with a role that remains uncertain. The ends were cut back, 7 bases at V and 0 bases at J, with 18 bases in the middle. This CDR3 comprises 16 residues. CDR3: CASTAGLGWANYGYTF. CDR3 sequence (DNA): TGCGCCAGCACCGCGGGGCTGGGATGGGCTAACTATGGCTACACCTTC.

The rearrangement links TRBV6-6 to TRBJ2-3; 7 bases line up with TRBD1. Germline CDR1 is MNHNY and CDR2 is SVGAGI (reference sequence). The CDR3 is 15 residues long. The V segment lost 6 bases and the J segment 0 bases; nucleotides outside the gene matches: 6. Written as DNA, the CDR3 is TGTGCCAGCAGATTCGGACAGGCCAGCACAGATACGCAGTATTTT. Amino acid sequence: CASRFGQASTDTQYF.